What follows is one T cell receptor (beta chain) and its context. This record belongs to a study of blood T cell repertoires in COVID-19. In the study overall: The study drew acute and convalescent COVID-19 samples from the United States, Italy and Spain.

Authors' processing steps: The assay estimated nucleated cells by amplifying reference gene primers. Clones were read by immunoSEQ multiplex PCR, and TCRdb kept only the in-frame ones, dropping some. That table gives V, J and clone size, and the DNA gave D and trimming. The sample holds 220,000 or so clones, around 88% seen once. The CDR3 totals 15 residues. Germline V gene sequence: CDR1 MRHNA, CDR2 SNTAGT. V shed 0 bases and J 8 bases; nucleotides not matched to a gene: 4. The sequenced sample consisted of PBMCs or T cells enriched from blood (not recorded which). The V gene is TRBV6-4, the J gene TRBJ2-1; 10 bases align to TRBD1. The sequence was obtained from a woman in her fifties or sixties with acute COVID-19. The CDR3 spells CASSDSGQGSDEQFF. The CDR3, as DNA: TGTGCCAGCAGTGACTCGGGACAGGGGTCGGATGAGCAGTTCTTC.